A single sample gave rise to the 17 T cell receptor beta chains below, sequenced in a study of T cells in Graves' hyperthyroidism and ophthalmopathy. Amplified TCR beta CDR3 regions came from RNA transcripts. First-round RT-PCR of the TCR CDR3 relied on the HTBI primer set. Via MiXCR, TCRdb re-called the multiplex PCR reads, giving one row per CDR3 protein. The sample yields about 690,000 distinct CDR3 sequences, 17% seen once. Material: blood. Every receptor here comes from a man aged 45 to 65 with Graves' hyperthyroidism.

The rearrangement links TRBV3-1 to TRBJ2-7; 8 nucleotides agree with TRBD1. J gave up 0 bases and V 8 bases, and 6 bases lay outside the gene matches. The CDR3 covers 14 residues. Germline CDR1 and CDR2: LGHDT and YNNKEL (reference sequence). CDR3 nucleotide sequence: TGTGCCAGCGGTTACAGGGGGAGCTCCTACGAGCAGTACTTC. Translating gives CASGYRGSSYEQYF.

This sequence joins TRBV30 and TRBJ1-3, with 8 bases lining up with TRBD1. The germline V gene encodes CDR1 GTSNPN and CDR2 SVGIG (reference sequence). CDR3 size: 14 residues. J was trimmed by 2 bases and V by 4 bases; bases with no gene match: 4. The CDR3 coding sequence is TGTGCCTGGATGCTACAGGGGGCTGGAAACACCATATATTTT. Translating it yields CAWMLQGAGNTIYF. Based on the CDR3 plus reference TRBV30 and TRBJ1-3, the full variable domain is SQTIHQWPATLVQPVGSPLSLECTVEGTSNPNLYWYRQAAGRGLQLLFYSVGIGQISSEVPQNLSASRPQDRQFILSSKKLLLSDSGFYLCAWMLQGAGNTIYFGEGSWLTVV.

This chain links TRBV19 with TRBJ1-2, with a possible D match to TRBD1 (5 bases). V lost 8 bases and J 2 bases, leaving 12 bases between the germline ends. This CDR3 is built from 13 residues. Germline assignment: CDR1 LNHDA and CDR2 SQIVND (reference sequence). As DNA, the CDR3 is TGTGCCAGTCAGGGCGGGCGAAACTATGGCTACACCTTC. It encodes CASQGGRNYGYTF.

This clonotype was recorded at least ten times. V is TRBV28 and J is TRBJ1-1; D uncertain. This CDR3 has 12 residues. The V end was cut by 4 bases, the J end by 5 bases, with 8 bases between. Per germline, CDR1 MDHEN and CDR2 SYDVKM. This chain's CDR3 is CASSSPSTEAFF. CDR3 bases: TGTGCCAGCAGTTCCCCCTCGACTGAAGCTTTCTTT.

The chain recombines TRBV2 with TRBJ2-7, with a weak D call TRBD1 (6 bases). CDR3 length equals 15 residues. V shed 3 bases and J shed 2 bases, with 14 bases lying between them. Germline CDR1 reads SNHLY; CDR2 reads FYNNEI. In nucleotides, the CDR3 is TGTGCCAGCAGTGATCCGACGGACAGAGCCTACGAGCAGTACTTC. Its translation: CASSDPTDRAYEQYF.

This clonotype showed up many times. This chain joins TRBV2 and TRBJ2-5, with D unresolved. Germline CDR1 SNHLY, CDR2 FYNNEI. V shed 0 bases and J shed 2 bases, with 7 bases lying between them. The CDR3 has 14 residues. This chain's CDR3 is CASSEARYQETQYF. CDR3 DNA sequence: TGTGCCAGCAGTGAAGCGCGGTATCAAGAGACCCAGTACTTC.

This clonotype has ten or more counts. This chain uses TRBV28 with TRBJ1-4; 8 bases align to TRBD1. The germline gives CDR1 MDHEN, CDR2 SYDVKM. CDR3 length: 13 residues. V shed 6 bases, J shed 6 bases, and the junction held 3 bases outside the gene matches. The CDR3 DNA reads as TGTGCCAGCAGATCGACAGGGGATGAAAAACTGTTTTTT. Encoded protein: CASRSTGDEKLFF.

This clonotype was counted many times. CDR3 amino acids: CASSFTSGTDTQYF. DNA of the CDR3: TGTGCCAGCAGCTTTACTAGCGGTACAGATACGCAGTATTTT. The genes are TRBV11-2 and TRBJ2-3; 8 positions agree with TRBD2. J gave up 3 bases and V 3 bases, and 2 bases lay outside the gene matches. The CDR3 runs 14 residues. CDR1 is SGHAT and CDR2 is FQNNGV in the germline V gene.

This clonotype was observed at least ten times. The V and J genes are TRBV12-3 or TRBV12-4 and TRBJ2-1; 7 nucleotides align to TRBD1. The J segment lost 5 bases and the V segment lost 6 bases, leaving 10 bases of the junction unmatched. The CDR3 is 15 residues long. The CDR3 DNA is TGTGCCAGCAGACCGTTAGAGGGGGCCCACAATGAGCAGTTCTTC. It yields the protein CASRPLEGAHNEQFF.

This clonotype was observed many times. This sequence joins TRBV7-9 and TRBJ1-1; D call uncertain. V lost 4 bases and J lost 13, with 13 bases in between. This CDR3 comprises 11 residues. Per germline, CDR1 SEHNR and CDR2 FQNEAQ (reference sequence). This CDR3 reads CASSYTDRGFF. CDR3 DNA: TGTGCCAGCAGCTATACAGATCGTGGTTTCTTT.

The chain joins TRBV3-2 to TRBJ1-2; the DNA was not compared with TRBD1, the D call given in the table. TRBV3-2 is classified as a pseudogene. CDR3 size: 14 residues. The CDR3 nucleotides are TGTGCCAGCGATTCCATACAGGGGCGGTATGGCTACACCTTC. It translates to CASDSIQGRYGYTF.

This clonotype was observed at least ten times. This chain links TRBV30 with TRBJ1-1, with D unresolved. This CDR3 contains 13 residues. Between the trimmed V and J ends, which lost 5 bases and 0 bases, there was a span of 10 bases. From germline, CDR1 is GTSNPN and CDR2 SVGIG (reference sequence). The CDR3 sequence: CAWGRTVNTEAFF. In DNA form, the CDR3 reads TGTGCCTGGGGGAGGACGGTGAACACTGAAGCTTTCTTT.

This clonotype was counted a few times. This rearrangement joins TRBV10-3 to TRBJ2-3; the D gene is possibly TRBD1 (6 bases). V was clipped by 8 bases and J by 2 bases, with 11 bases between them. CDR1 ENHRY and CDR2 SYGVKD come from the germline V gene. This CDR3 region has 13 residues. The CDR3 sequence: CAILTGPTDTQYF. For the CDR3, the DNA is TGTGCCATCTTGACAGGCCCCACAGATACGCAGTATTTT.

This chain joins TRBV28 and TRBJ2-1, with no clear D. The CDR3 loop spans 14 amino acids. V lost 2 bases and J lost 6, with 11 bases in between. The germline CDR1 and CDR2 sequences are MDHEN and SYDVKM. The chain's CDR3 is CASSLAVRTNEQFF. The CDR3 region has the DNA TGTGCCAGCAGTTTAGCCGTCAGGACCAATGAGCAGTTCTTC.

The chain links TRBV6-1 to TRBJ1-1; D unclear. The CDR3 consists of 12 residues. Germline values: CDR1 MNHNS, CDR2 SASEGT. V was trimmed by 7 bases and J by 1 base, leaving 7 bases between them. The CDR3 nucleotides are TGTGCCAGCATAAATAGGAACACTGAAGCTTTCTTT. As protein: CASINRNTEAFF.

Worth noting for this clonotype: Possible read error: a much larger clone is one base away. The chain recombines TRBV10-3 with TRBJ1-1, with 8 bases that match TRBD1. The CDR3 is made up of 13 amino acids. Germline-derived CDR1 and CDR2 are ENHRY and SYGVKD. The junction had 9 bases not matched to a gene; V was cut back by 10 bases and J by 5 bases. CDR3 DNA: TGTGCCAGCAGGAAGCAGGGGGCAACTGAAGCTTTCTTT. The encoded protein is CASRKQGATEAFF.

This clonotype showed up many times. This CDR3 is CASTSGGPAGELFF. CDR3 coding DNA: TGTGCCAGCACTAGCGGAGGGCCGGCCGGGGAGCTGTTTTTT. The genes are TRBV6-1 and TRBJ2-2; the match to TRBD2 covers 7 bases. CDR3 length equals 14 residues. The J segment lost 6 bases and the V segment lost 7 bases, leaving 8 bases of the junction unmatched. The germline CDR1 and CDR2 sequences are MNHNS and SASEGT.